The entry that follows covers one T cell receptor beta chain sequence. This clonotype was seen more than once but under ten times. Its recognized antigen is unknown. No base quality values were provided; no much bigger clone lies one nucleotide off. This sample stems from a study of vaccination and CD4 T cells after COVID-19 (dated 2022 in TCRdb). About the full investigation: In the convalescent cohort there were six males and four females, among whom were two Hispanic individuals, seven Caucasians, two Asians and one multiracial person. Post-vaccine blood samples were collected a median of around 10 weeks after the second vaccine dose, ranging from roughly 14 to 241 days. Post-COVID blood samples from convalescent patients were collected a median of about 110 days after diagnosis, with a range of about 30 to 170 days. An earlier paper using these donors assessed, at the TCR clonotype level, memory CD4+ T cell crossreactivity between SARS-CoV-2 and common cold coronavirus spike proteins. As controls, cultures received a CEFX viral epitope pool (the positive control), an HIV-1 Nef peptide pool (the negative control), or no peptide at all. Participants received two doses of either the Pfizer-BioNTech BNT162b2 vaccine (n=8) or the Moderna mRNA-1273 vaccine (n=2). Overlapping spike peptide pools from SARS-CoV-2 and from the common cold coronaviruses HCoV-NL63, HCoV-OC43 and HCoV-229E were used as culture stimuli. In over 8 COVID-19 convalescent patients and 4 infection-naive healthy vaccine recipients, the spike-specific CD4+ TCR repertoire before mRNA vaccination was compared with the repertoire after mRNA vaccination. Results and caveats for the whole study, not just this receptor: Although the median number of SARS-CoV-2-reactive clonotypes went up from approximately 20 after infection to 30 to 45 after vaccination, the increase was not significant. Of the vaccine-specific clones found in convalescent patients, nearly all (304 of 307) were mono-reactive for SARS-CoV-2 spike instead of being cross-reactive with common cold coronaviruses. In convalescent patients, a median approximately 86% of post-vaccine SARS-CoV-2-reactive clones were detected only after vaccination, suggesting vaccine-specific priming. Only a relatively small number of convalescent patients were included in the study, and early timepoints following natural infection were not analyzed.

Library creation used PCR. At the Johns Hopkins FTIC core, DNA from the cultured CD4+ T cells underwent TCR sequencing with the Oncomine TCR Beta short-read assay. Genomic DNA was extracted from the cultured CD4+ T cells with the QIAamp micro DNA kit. Oncomine TCR Beta libraries from cultured CD4+ T cells were pooled using unique dual indexes and sequenced on an Illumina iSeq 100. Turning to the authors' computational methods: Non-productive sequences were filtered out, and CDR3s that did not start with C, did not end with F or W, or were shorter than 7 amino acids were discarded. Antigen-specific clonotypes were identified using the MANAFEST web application through comparison of peptide-stimulated wells with reference and other culture wells. To be called positive, a clone needed an FDR below 0.05, an odds ratio above 5, and a productive frequency above 0.1% in at least two of three replicate wells. A clonotype was classed as cross-reactive if the clonotype showed significant expansion both in SARS-CoV-2 spike wells and in at least one common cold coronavirus spike condition. Levenshtein distances (stringdist) and unrooted phylogenetic trees (ape) in R version 3.6.1 were used to assess CDR3 homology. Through fastp at Q25 and MiXCR, TCRdb rebuilt clones from the public reads, retaining in-frame beta chains. Each entry is one CDR3 protein sequence, shown with its most common DNA and genes. The V and J calls and clone size are TCRdb's, not the authors'. The sample records about 6,100 distinct CDR3 sequences, around two fifths of which are singletons. The ten biggest clones cover around 40% of the sample.

The sample's treatment or condition label is to be understood as: roughly 10-day PBMC culture with coronavirus spike peptide pools or control peptides (ViraFEST assay). CD4+ T cells from unexposed donors were collected before the COVID-19 pandemic (2011-2018). The study used the ViraFEST assay, which expanded antigen-specific T cells with peptide pools and then identified expanded clonotypes by TCR sequencing. Approximately 2.1 million PBMCs per well were cultured in IMDM with approximately 5% human AB serum and roughly 9.3 IU/ml IL-2, plus 10 ug/ml peptide pools. On days 3 and 7, half of the culture medium was replaced with fresh IL-2-containing medium. CD4+ T cells were isolated after roughly eleven days of culture through negative selection using the EasySep CD4+ T cell isolation kit. Unexposed donor CD4+ T cells were tested for reactivity to SARS-CoV-2 S and N and four common cold coronavirus spike pools, as cell number allowed. Ficoll-Paque Plus gradient centrifugation was used to isolate PBMCs from whole blood, and the isolated PBMCs were then either used fresh or cryopreserved at -140C. In general, triplicate wells were set up for every culture condition. The leukapheresis product used for the unexposed donors was purchased from a commercial source.

The germline V gene sets CDR1 to SGHDT and CDR2 to YYEEEE. The CDR3 starts with the cysteine, ends with the phenylalanine, and has 13 residues. CDR3 DNA only is kept here, 39 bases in frame from base 1. The germline ends are 11 bases apart after V is trimmed by 4 bases and J by 4 bases. The V gene is TRBV5-6 and the J gene is TRBJ1-2; TRBD1 is perhaps the D gene, given 5 matching bases. The sample consisted of CD4+ T cells from blood, cultured in vitro. The receptor was isolated from a human donor in good health. The sequence in DNA is TGTGCCAGCAGCCATTCCGGGGCCTATGGCTACACCTTC. This translates into CASSHSGAYGYTF.